These 10 T cell receptor beta chains were sequenced from one sample in a study of blood T cell repertoires in COVID-19. Profiling relied on immunoSEQ multiplex PCR, and the TCRdb table lists in-frame clones only, not all of them. Here the sample spans 150,000 or so clones, around 93% being singletons. Sequencing was performed on peripheral blood. All receptors come from a man aged 30 to 45 with COVID-19, enrolled during active disease.

This clone was detected once. CDR3 protein: CASSVGLGGATLNTEAFF. The CDR3, as DNA: TGTGCCAGCAGCGTAGGGCTAGGGGGCGCGACCCTGAACACTGAAGCTTTCTTT. This chain uses TRBV9 with TRBJ1-1; TRBD1 matches 7 bases. The ends lost 0 bases at V and 0 bases at J; junction bases unmatched: 11. CDR1 is SGDLS, CDR2 YYNGEE, per germline. The CDR3 consists of 18 residues.

The chain joins TRBV2 to TRBJ1-1; 9 bases align to TRBD1. Germline values: CDR1 SNHLY, CDR2 FYNNEI. This CDR3 is 12 amino acids long. With 7 bases clipped from V and 10 bases from J, the junction kept 7 bases outside the gene matches. The CDR3 coding sequence is TGTGCCAGCACTCAGGGACAGGGAGGAGCTTTCTTT. Its translation is CASTQGQGGAFF. The full variable domain, in which reference TRBV2 and TRBJ1-1 provide the parts outside the CDR3, is EPEVTQTPSHQVTQMGQEVILRCVPISNHLYFYWYRQILGQKVEFLVSFYNNEISEKSEIFDDQFSVERPDGSNFTLKIRSTKLEDSAMYFCASTQGQGGAFFGQGTRLTVV.

This chain connects TRBV18 to TRBJ1-2; 7 positions agree with TRBD1. V shed 6 bases, J shed 1 base, and the junction held 5 bases outside the gene matches. Germline assignment: CDR1 KGHSH and CDR2 LQKENI. The CDR3 is 14 amino acids. The CDR3 nucleotides read TGTGCCAGCTCGTCCGGGACAGTTAACTATGGCTACACCTTC. Translation: CASSSGTVNYGYTF. The full variable domain, with the rest looked up from reference TRBV18 and TRBJ1-2, is NAGVMQNPRHLVRRRGQEARLRCSPMKGHSHVYWYRQLPEEGLKFMVYLQKENIIDESGMPKERFSAEFPKEGPSILRIQQVVRGDSAAYFCASSSGTVNYGYTFGSGTRLTVV.

This chain joins TRBV25-1 and TRBJ1-1; TRBD1 agrees at 8 bases. Germline CDR1 is MGHDK and CDR2 is SYGVNS. The CDR3 spans 15 residues. The V segment lost 3 bases and the J segment 5 bases; nucleotides outside the gene matches: 8. The CDR3 is CASSDIRTGGTEAFF. The CDR3 DNA sequence: TGTGCCAGCAGTGACATTCGAACAGGGGGAACTGAAGCTTTCTTT.

The chain recombines TRBV7-9 with TRBJ1-2, with no clear D. Germline values: CDR1 SEHNR, CDR2 FQNEAQ (reference sequence). This CDR3 is 14 amino acids long. The V gene lost 5 bases and the J gene lost 3 bases, with 13 bases spanning the gap. The CDR3, as DNA: TGTGCCAGCAGCCGGGAGATATCGGACTATGGCTACACCTTC. Its protein is CASSREISDYGYTF.

This rearrangement joins TRBV13 to TRBJ1-6, with 10 bases matching TRBD1. The V gene end was trimmed by 5 bases and the J gene end by 9 bases; junction bases not matched to a gene: 4. Germline CDR1 is PRHDT and CDR2 is FYEKMQ (reference sequence). There are 14 residues in the CDR3. CDR3 amino acids: CASSAGTGVSPLHF. In DNA, the CDR3 is TGTGCCAGCAGCGCCGGGACAGGGGTTTCACCCCTCCACTTT.

The chain couples TRBV7-3 to TRBJ2-3; the match to TRBD2 covers 10 bases. V dropped 5 bases and J dropped 4; count of bases not matched to a gene: 9. The CDR3 runs to 16 residues. Germline lookup yields CDR1 SGHTA and CDR2 FQGTGA. Written as DNA, the CDR3 is TGTGCCAGCAGCGGTAATAGCGGGGGGCAGGCAGATACGCAGTATTTT. Translating it yields CASSGNSGGQADTQYF.

The chain employs TRBV4-3 and TRBJ2-5, with 7 bases fitting TRBD2. Per germline, CDR1 LGHNA and CDR2 YSLEER. The V gene end was trimmed by 1 base and the J gene end by 1 base; junction bases not matched to a gene: 3. There are 15 residues in the CDR3. CDR3 region: CASSQGWGGQETQYF. In DNA, the CDR3 is TGCGCCAGCAGCCAAGGATGGGGGGGCCAAGAGACCCAGTACTTC.

The J gene is TRBJ1-6, the V gene TRBV3-1 (or the pseudogene TRBV3-2); D ambiguous. The V end was cut by 1 base, the J end by 13 bases, with 14 bases between. This CDR3 has 14 residues. CDR1 and CDR2 (germline): LGHDT, YNNKEL (reference sequence). The CDR3 nucleotides read TGTGCCAGCAGCCAAGGAACCGGGATTCTCCCCCTCCACTTT. It is translated as CASSQGTGILPLHF.

The chain joins TRBV6-1 to TRBJ2-7, with TRBD2 matching over 8 bases. Germline V CDR1 and CDR2: MNHNS, SASEGT. V was pared by 4 bases and J by 5 bases, with 22 bases of the junction left unmatched. The CDR3 runs to 19 residues. As DNA, the CDR3 is TGTGCCAGCAGTGCCTCCCCTAGCGGGCACAGCGCCCATGCGCACGAGCAGTACTTC. This encodes CASSASPSGHSAHAHEQYF.